This T cell receptor beta chain was identified in a study of T cells in Graves' hyperthyroidism and ophthalmopathy. Study information: Staff took peripheral blood when the initial diagnosis was made, before any treatment began.

For Graves' hyperthyroidism to be stable, ophthalmopathy could not progress within 18 months. TCR beta CDR3 region amplification was performed from RNA transcripts. With the HTBI primer set, the TCR CDR3 went through a first round of RT-PCR. MiXCR, run by TCRdb on the multiplex PCR reads, gives a single entry per CDR3 protein. The sample consists of about 360,000 distinct CDR3 sequences, approximately 13% of them appearing once. This CDR3 region has 16 residues. The germline V gene encodes CDR1 SGHTA and CDR2 FQGTGA. Trimming cost V 5 bases and J 4 bases, with 17 bases left between them. The specimen was blood. The origin of this receptor is a woman between 18 and 29 years old with Graves' hyperthyroidism. This rearrangement joins TRBV7-3 to TRBJ2-2, with D perhaps TRBD1 (6 bases). The CDR3 reads CASSHQGYGGTGELFF. As DNA, the CDR3 is TGTGCCAGCAGCCATCAGGGGTATGGTGGCACCGGGGAGCTGTTTTTT.